Each of the 16 T cell receptor beta chains below was sequenced from the same sample in a study of PD-1 blockade in classical Hodgkin lymphoma. Each and every patient relapsed after autologous stem cell transplantation, and patients got differing brentuximab vedotin exposure. Method: immunoSEQ multiplex PCR; TCRdb's copy keeps in-frame clones and lacks some. Here the sample spans some 28,000 clones, approximately 87% being singletons. The sample in question was peripheral blood mononuclear cells (PBMCs), obtained before the second cycle of nivolumab. Receptors were obtained from a human donor with classical Hodgkin lymphoma.

The rearrangement joins TRBV19 to TRBJ1-1, with 8 nucleotides matching TRBD1. The J segment lost 5 bases and the V segment lost 5 bases, leaving 7 bases of the junction unmatched. The CDR3 consists of 14 residues. In germline, CDR1 is LNHDA, CDR2 SQIVND (reference sequence). This CDR3 is CASSPTGGRTEAFF. CDR3 nucleotide sequence: TGTGCCAGTAGTCCTACAGGGGGTCGGACTGAAGCTTTCTTT.

This rearrangement joins TRBV4-2 to TRBJ1-1, with D possibly TRBD1 on 6 matching bases. With 0 bases removed from V and 10 bases from J, the gap between germline ends came to 12 bases. CDR3 length: 13 amino acids. Looked up from germline, CDR1 is LGHNA and CDR2 is YNFKEQ. Written as DNA, the CDR3 is TGTGCCAGCAGCCAAGATAAAGGGGGATTAGCTTTCTTT. Its translation: CASSQDKGGLAFF.

The chain carries TRBV29-1 and TRBJ2-1, with D possibly TRBD2 on 5 matching bases. The CDR3 length is 15 residues. Germline lookup yields CDR1 SQVTM and CDR2 ANQGSEA. V lost 6 bases and J lost 6, with 21 bases in between. CDR3 amino acids: CSVRREFRLSNEQFF. The CDR3 DNA reads as TGCAGCGTACGTAGGGAGTTCCGTTTGAGCAATGAGCAGTTCTTC.

The CDR3 coding sequence is TGCGCCAGCAGCCGCAGGGACTATAGCAATCAGCCCCAGCATTTT. This encodes CASSRRDYSNQPQHF. This sequence joins TRBV4-1 and TRBJ1-5; D perhaps matches TRBD1 (5 bases). V shed 4 bases and J shed 0 bases, with 10 bases lying between them. The CDR3 is made up of 15 amino acids. CDR1 is MGHRA, CDR2 YSYEKL, per germline.

V gene TRBV12-5 combines with J gene TRBJ1-5, with a possible D match to TRBD1 (6 bases). Germline CDR1 and CDR2: LGHNT and FRNRAP. This CDR3 spans 17 amino acids. The ends were cut back, 7 bases at V and 7 bases at J, with 26 bases in the middle. CDR3 region: CASVLGGLWGEGQPQHF. The CDR3 DNA reads TGTGCTAGTGTCCTAGGGGGACTGTGGGGTGAGGGCCAGCCCCAGCATTTT.

V and J are TRBV18 and TRBJ1-1; 8 bases map to TRBD1. The CDR3 loop spans 17 amino acids. The germline gives CDR1 KGHSH, CDR2 LQKENI. Trimming removed 1 base from V and 4 bases from J; junction bases left unmatched: 11. CDR3 sequence (DNA): TGTGCCAGCTCACCACTGAACGGACAGGGTTGGGTCACTGAAGCTTTCTTT. Protein sequence: CASSPLNGQGWVTEAFF.

This clone was seen once. The chain recombines TRBV4-2 with TRBJ2-3; a weak D match, TRBD2 (6 bases). V lost 2 bases and J 5 bases, leaving 23 bases between the germline ends. Germline V gene data show CDR1 as LGHNA and CDR2 as YNFKEQ. The CDR3 loop spans 18 amino acids. CDR3 nucleotides: TGTGCCAGCAGCCAATTTGGCCTGATAGCGGAGGAGGTAGATACGCAGTATTTT. It codes for CASSQFGLIAEEVDTQYF.

The genes are TRBV7-9 and TRBJ1-1; D gene unclear. The CDR3 contains 13 residues. Deletions cut 3 bases from V and 0 bases from J, with 5 bases between. Germline CDR1 is SEHNR and CDR2 is FQNEAQ (reference sequence). The CDR3 here is CASSFRVNTEAFF. For the CDR3, the DNA is TGTGCCAGCAGCTTTAGGGTGAACACTGAAGCTTTCTTT.

The CDR3 nucleotides read TGCAGTGCCGGTGTGAGGGACGGCTACACCTTC. As protein: CSAGVRDGYTF. This chain uses TRBV20-1 with TRBJ1-2; D possibly corresponds to TRBD1 (5 bases). CDR1 is DFQATT, CDR2 SNEGSKA, per germline (reference sequence). The CDR3 has 11 residues. Trimming shortened V by 6 bases and J by 8 bases, and 13 bases separated the two germline ends.

The chain combines TRBV19 with TRBJ1-4; the D gene is possibly TRBD1 (6 bases). The germline V gene has CDR1 LNHDA and CDR2 SQIVND (reference sequence). The CDR3 runs to 15 residues. Trimming cost V 3 bases and J 7 bases, with 15 bases left between them. This CDR3 reads CASSIGGGQGEKLFF. Here the CDR3 DNA reads TGTGCCAGTAGTATCGGCGGGGGCCAAGGTGAAAAACTGTTTTTT.

The rearrangement links TRBV4-1 to TRBJ2-1; 8 bases fit TRBD1. The CDR3 length is 15 residues. The V segment lost 0 bases and the J segment 9 bases; nucleotides outside the gene matches: 7. Looked up from germline, CDR1 is MGHRA and CDR2 is YSYEKL. CDR3 nucleotide sequence: TGCGCCAGCAGCCAAGATAGTCAGGGGGCCACTGAGCAGTTCTTC. Protein product: CASSQDSQGATEQFF.

This rearrangement joins TRBV30 to TRBJ2-1, with D possibly being TRBD1 or TRBD2 (5 bases each). V lost 2 bases, J lost 11 bases, and 16 bases lay in between. The CDR3 spans 13 residues. Germline CDR1 is GTSNPN and CDR2 is SVGIG (reference sequence). The CDR3 protein is CAWSSRIGDQQFF. CDR3 in DNA: TGTGCCTGGAGTTCCAGAATAGGGGACCAGCAGTTCTTC.

This sequence joins TRBV7-6 and TRBJ1-1; a possible D gene is TRBD1 (6 bases). CDR1 SGHVS and CDR2 FNYEAQ come from the germline V gene. V dropped 1 base and J dropped 2 bases, with 11 bases sitting between them. CDR3 length: 15 residues. DNA of the CDR3: TGTGCCAGCAGCTTAGAGCAGGGGCGAAACACTGAAGCTTTCTTT. It codes for CASSLEQGRNTEAFF.

This chain uses TRBV18 with TRBJ1-1; D unclear. V lost 3 bases and J 0 bases, leaving 11 bases between the germline ends. The CDR3 consists of 15 residues. The V gene's germline CDR1 is KGHSH and CDR2 LQKENI. The CDR3 sequence: CASSPNRDLNTEAFF. DNA of the CDR3: TGTGCCAGCTCACCCAATAGGGATTTGAACACTGAAGCTTTCTTT.

The chain recombines TRBV4-3 with TRBJ1-4, with D perhaps TRBD1 (6 bases). The V gene's germline CDR1 is LGHNA and CDR2 YSLEER. This CDR3 is 14 amino acids long. Trimming stripped 4 bases from V and 7 bases from J, with 13 bases between. CDR3 residues: CASSLGGATEKLFF. CDR3 nucleotides: TGCGCCAGCAGCCTCGGGGGCGCGACTGAAAAACTGTTTTTT.

This chain links TRBV11-3 with TRBJ2-3; D remains ambiguous. The V and J ends lost 1 base and 3 bases respectively, with 5 bases between them. The germline V gene encodes CDR1 SGHNT and CDR2 YENEEA. CDR3 size: 13 residues. Here the CDR3 DNA reads TGTGCCAGCAGCTTAGGGTCAACAGATACGCAGTATTTT. Its protein product is CASSLGSTDTQYF. Drawing the rest from reference TRBV11-3 and TRBJ2-3, the complete variable domain is EAGVVQSPRYKIIEKKQPVAFWCNPISGHNTLYWYLQNLGQGPELLIRYENEEAVDDSQLPKDRFSAERLKGVDSTLKIQPAELGDSAVYLCASSLGSTDTQYFGPGTRLTVL.